This T cell receptor beta chain was profiled in a study of beta chain features in type 1 diabetes (dated by TCRdb to the late 2010s). Regarding the complete study: Mean age, gender distribution, total cell number and subset yield did not differ between patients and healthy donors. A total of 90 million to 140 million sorted cells were examined across all samples, and RNA yield correlated strongly with the number of cells per subset. The study compared the TCRB repertoires of sorted circulating CD4+ T cell subsets in recently diagnosed type 1 diabetes patients with those in matched healthy donors. Naive and central memory subsets were obtained from all 30 or so donors, but regulatory and stem cell-like memory subsets were isolated from only 8 patients and roughly 8 healthy donors.

Each donor gave one peripheral blood draw, averaging roughly 120 mL, which was collected into heparinised tubes. Using a panel that included CD45RO, CCR7, CD25, CD127, CD95 and CD27, naive, central memory, regulatory and stem cell-like memory CD4+ T cells were sorted on a BD FACSAria II. Every sorted population had a purity above 95%. PBMCs were isolated right away by Lymphoprep density gradient centrifugation and were stained directly, without culture. Samples were stained and sorted in pairs, with one healthy donor and one patient per experiment, so that batch effects were minimized. The study at large found these results: Because cDNA was sequenced instead of genomic DNA, activated cells with high expression could be over-represented, although the groups did not differ in activation or CD3 levels. Patients with type 1 diabetes made fewer insertions and deleted more nucleotides at VDJ recombination sites, implying thymic rearrangement abnormalities. The naive, central memory and regulatory TCRB repertoires appeared to resemble one another more closely among patients than among healthy donors. Only small numbers of individuals were included in the HLA sub-analyses, which left unresolved whether HLA type had any influence on TCRB rearrangement. Shorter templates might be favored by PCR, yet because patient and control samples were amplified and corrected together, any such skew would affect both groups equally. A moderate but significant shortening of TCRB CDR3 length was observed in type 1 diabetes patients in all four CD4+ subsets.

The High Capacity cDNA Reverse Transcription Kit was used to reverse transcribe all of the isolated RNA, meaning that expressed TCRB transcripts were what got sequenced. Naive, central memory and regulatory T cell samples underwent deep immunoSEQ sequencing, averaging around 4 million total reads per sample. After sorted cells were lysed in RLT buffer, RNA was extracted with DNase-treated RNeasy Micro or Mini kits, with the choice depending on cell number. Each cell subset was processed on its own to prevent cross-contamination, while patient and healthy donor samples were processed together. The immunoSEQ multiplex PCR was used to amplify TCRB sequences from cDNA, generating 87-bp fragments that spanned the CDR3 region. Amplicons were sequenced on the Illumina HiSeq platform. As for the original processing: Synthetic template baselines were used to correct PCR bias computationally, reads within Hamming distance 2 were collapsed, and singletons that could not be merged were discarded. Reads were aligned to IMGT to assign V, D and J genes, CDR3 length, and insertions or deletions at six rearrangement sites. Within each subset, clonotype counts were normalized to sorted cell number, after which true diversity and Gini coefficients were computed with the tcR R package. Repertoire sharing was quantified using the overlap coefficient calculated on TCRB nucleotide sequences. The source is immuneACCESS, and TCRdb retained only in-frame sequences with V and J called. Part of the clones is not carried over; for the studies checked, unresolved V genes explain less than half of this, and the remainder is unexplained. V and J calls and clone size are as listed in that table; D and trimming were resolved from the DNA. Counted in this sample were 300,000 or so clones; around 8% of them appeared once. In total, the top ten clones hold 0.44% of the sample.

Worth noting for this clone: Its target antigen remains unknown. The input lacks base qualities; no much larger clone sits a single base away.

Counted from cysteine to phenylalanine, this CDR3 has 16 amino acids. CDR3 DNA is the only sequence kept; it has 48 bases, read in frame from the first base. The germline V gene (reference sequence) provides CDR1 MNHEY and CDR2 SMNVEV. V is cut back by 5 bases and J by 3 bases, with 12 bases in the junction unmatched. The sample was central memory CD4+ T cells from blood. The chain employs TRBV27 and TRBJ2-7; 8 central bases correspond to TRBD1. This TCR derives from a woman aged 18-29 years in good health. The DNA is as follows: TGTGCCAGCAGTCACACTACCCGAGGACAGGGCTACGAGCAGTACTTC. Its product reads: CASSHTTRGQGYEQYF.